This record looks at one T cell receptor beta chain sequence and its context. A few counts support this clonotype. Its specific antigen is unknown. Base qualities are not recorded, but no much larger clone differs from it by a single base. Sequencing took place on an Illumina HiSeq 1500. TCRdb took the public reads, trimmed them with fastp at Q25, ran MiXCR for clone calling and kept in-frame beta chains. Merged by CDR3 protein, the rows form single entries marked with the most common genes and DNA. The sample table shows some 400,000 distinct CDR3 sequences, and approximately 33% are seen once. The ten largest clones capture around 13% of the sample. This sample was included in a study of T cell repertoires in cytomegalovirus infection (dated by TCRdb to about 2019). Some background on the complete study: Donor HLA type was relevant to the analysis, because carriage of CMV infection together with the matching HLA type was indicated by public TCR beta signatures.

Sequences SEHNR (CDR1) and FQNEAQ (CDR2) are obtained from the germline V gene (reference sequence). The V and J ends are trimmed by 3 bases and 0 bases, leaving 6 bases between them. The CDR3 contains 14 residues, cysteine and phenylalanine counted. CDR3 DNA only is kept here, 42 bases in frame from base 1. Study-level results and caveats: The ex vivo response was dominated by HLA-C-restricted CMV-specific TCR beta clonotypes, and the single most frequent clonotype in two of eight donors was supplied by these HLA-C-restricted clonotypes. In both this cohort and an independent cohort of 350 to 400 donors, the cumulative frequency of public TCR beta family members distinguished carriers of CMV infection plus the relevant HLA type.

This sequence uses TRBV7-9 and TRBJ1-3, with the D gene not clear enough to name. The sequence derives from a human donor in good health (CMV status not recorded). Some clones in this sample may be carry-over from other donors' samples. Sample: PBMCs. Read as DNA, the sequence is TGTGCCAGCAGCTTCCCGGCCTCTGGAAACACCATATATTTT. This is translated as CASSFPASGNTIYF.